This TCR beta chain comes out of a study of control samples from healthy donors and cancer patients (dated by TCRdb to about 2020). Receptors were amplified or captured by the immunoSEQ multiplex PCR assay. The table was pulled from immuneACCESS by TCRdb, which kept in-frame rearrangements only. Such tables lose some clones; where checked, under half of the loss comes from unresolved V genes, and the rest has no known cause. In all, the sample holds about 150,000 clones, and approximately 90% of those were seen once. The ten largest clonotypes hold about 0.73% of the sample. The CDR3 numbers 14 residues from cysteine through phenylalanine. Only the CDR3 portion is preserved as DNA: 42 bases, with reading frame beginning at the first base. CDR1 and CDR2 are drawn from the germline V gene: SGHRS, YFSETQ. Cut back by 0 bases and 5 bases, the V and J ends lie 11 bases apart. This clone appeared a single time. The specificity of this receptor is unknown. Nothing much larger sits one base from this clone, and base qualities are not available.

The rearrangement joined TRBV5-1 to TRBJ2-5; matching of 7 bases hints at TRBD2 as the D gene. The source is a woman aged 25 to 45 in good health. The sample was blood. The CDR3 has the sequence CASSLEGGGETQYF. The nucleotides read TGCGCCAGCAGCTTGGAAGGGGGAGGGGAGACCCAGTACTTC. Full variable domain (CDR3 extended with the reference TRBV5-1 and TRBJ2-5 proteins): KAGVTQTPRYLIKTRGQQVTLSCSPISGHRSVSWYQQTPGQGLQFLFEYFSETQRNKGNFPGRFSGRQFSNSRSEMNVSTLELGDSALYLCASSLEGGGETQYFGPGTRLLVL.